The 26 T cell receptor beta chains below all came from one sample that was sequenced in a study of molecular identifiers for immune sequencing clone quantification. TCRdb re-called the PCR reads through MiXCR, storing one row per CDR3 protein. The repertoire includes some 650,000 distinct CDR3 sequences, 15% to 20% of them detected once, and around 0.9% sits in the top ten. Sequencing was performed on naive CD8+ T cells from blood, with Jurkat cell RNA spiked in. Subset meaning: FACS-sorted CD8+CD4-CCR7+CD45RA+ naive T cells. The source is a human donor in good health. Some libraries in this study had Jurkat cell RNA spiked in.

The rearrangement links TRBV4-3 to TRBJ2-7; D gene ambiguous. The CDR3 is 14 residues long. Germline V CDR1 and CDR2: LGHNA, YSLEER. Trimming stripped 0 bases from V and 5 bases from J, with 11 bases between. The DNA for the CDR3 is TGCGCCAGCAGCCAAGAGGGTGTTGGGCACGAGCAGTACTTC. It yields the protein CASSQEGVGHEQYF.

Points on this clonotype: This may come from a read error, since a much larger clone is one base off. This chain connects TRBV12-3 or TRBV12-4 to TRBJ1-1, with D possibly being TRBD1 (5 bases). V was pared by 3 bases and J by 0 bases, with 17 bases between. The CDR3 runs 17 residues. The CDR3 loop is CASSFEVTGPMNTEAFF. As DNA, the CDR3 is TGTGCCAGCAGTTTTGAGGTCACAGGTCCGATGAACACTGAAGCTTTCTTT.

Comment on this clonotype: Being one base from a much bigger clone, this may be a read error. This chain connects TRBV19 to TRBJ1-1, with D hard to call. In germline, CDR1 is LNHDA, CDR2 SQIVND (reference sequence). Trimming stripped 11 bases from V and 3 bases from J, with 16 bases between. The CDR3 consists of 13 residues. CDR3 residues: CARYGVSYTEAFF. The CDR3 bases are TGTGCCCGTTACGGGGTATCGTACACTGAAGCTTTCTTT.

The chain has TRBV5-6 and TRBJ1-1; D remains unclear. Trimming removed 7 bases at V and 3 bases at J, with 13 bases between. Per the germline V gene, CDR1 is SGHDT and CDR2 is YYEEEE. The CDR3 consists of 13 residues. CDR3 DNA sequence: TGTGCCAGCGGCCTGGCGGGATACACTGAAGCTTTCTTT. Its protein product is CASGLAGYTEAFF.

The table lists this clonotype with a few counts. V usage is TRBV5-6 and J usage is TRBJ2-1; 11 bases line up with TRBD2. The CDR3 spans 18 residues. Per the germline V gene, CDR1 is SGHDT and CDR2 is YYEEEE. V lost 6 bases, J lost 1 base, and 12 bases stayed unmatched. The DNA for the CDR3 is TGTGCCAGCACCGATACTAGCGGGAGTAGTGAGTCCTACAATGAGCAGTTCTTC. Translation: CASTDTSGSSESYNEQFF.

As regards this clonotype: One end of the junction fails to match germline, which may point to a read error. V and J are TRBV3-1 and TRBJ1-5; 7 bases are shared with TRBD1. Germline V gives CDR1 LGHDT, CDR2 YNNKEL (reference sequence). The CDR3 is 19 amino acids. In nucleotides, the CDR3 is TGTGCCAGCAGCAAAACCTTAGCAGGGGGGGGGTATAGCGATCAGCCCCAGCATTTT. As protein: CASSKTLAGGGYSDQPQHF.

This clonotype was counted between two and nine times. A much more abundant neighbour one base away suggests this may be a read error. No conserved phenylalanine or tryptophan ends this CDR3, so it is likely a read error. No DNA is shown, since the ends of the CDR3 on it are uncertain; the CDR3 is the one TCRdb lists. V and J are TRBV21-1 and TRBJ2-3. TRBV21-1 is a pseudogene segment. The CDR3 spans 19 residues, counting both ends. CDR3 protein: CASPKSGLADPSSTDTQYS.

As to this clonotype: A read error is possible here, since a much larger clone lies one base away. The chain uses TRBV7-2 and TRBJ2-1; 7 bases match TRBD1. The V segment lost 5 bases and the J segment 6 bases; nucleotides outside the gene matches: 10. The CDR3 has 15 amino acids. CDR1 is SGHTA and CDR2 is FQGNSA in the germline V gene. The CDR3 here is CASSAGTDRSNEQFF. The CDR3 DNA reads TGTGCCAGCAGCGCAGGGACAGATCGAAGCAATGAGCAGTTCTTC. The full variable domain, rest sourced from reference TRBV7-2 and TRBJ2-1, is GAGVSQSPSNKVTEKGKDVELRCDPISGHTALYWYRQSLGQGLEFLIYFQGNSAPDKSGLPSDRFSAERTGGSVSTLTIQRTQQEDSAVYLCASSAGTDRSNEQFFGPGTRLTVL.

This clonotype appeared many times. The chain employs TRBV27 and TRBJ2-7, with a weak D call TRBD1 (5 bases). The germline V gene has CDR1 MNHEY and CDR2 SMNVEV (reference sequence). This CDR3 comprises 13 residues. Deletions cut 4 bases from V and 3 bases from J, with 10 bases between. Here the CDR3 reads CASSSRAFYEQYF. The CDR3 nucleotides are TGTGCCAGCAGTTCCAGGGCCTTCTACGAGCAGTACTTC.

This clonotype was counted many times. V usage is TRBV5-6 and J usage is TRBJ1-5; 7 nucleotides line up with TRBD1. After removal of 5 bases from V and 6 bases from J, the junction contained 8 bases not matched to a gene. The germline V gene has CDR1 SGHDT and CDR2 YYEEEE. This CDR3 is 14 amino acids long. CDR3 coding DNA: TGTGCCAGCAGTCTTCGACAGGGACTTCAGCCCCAGCATTTT. Translating gives CASSLRQGLQPQHF.

Regarding this clonotype: A much bigger clone sits one base away, suggesting this may be a read error. The CDR3 sequence: CASSTIGQENIGELFF. CDR3 nucleotide sequence: TGTGCCAGCTCAACTATAGGACAGGAAAACATCGGGGAGCTGTTTTTT. J is TRBJ2-2 and V is TRBV18; 7 bases line up with TRBD1. CDR1 KGHSH and CDR2 LQKENI come from the germline V gene. The CDR3 extends over 16 amino acids.

This clonotype was seen a handful of times. The gene calls are TRBV27 and TRBJ1-1; maybe TRBD1 (6 bases). The CDR3 extends over 13 amino acids. V was clipped by 2 bases and J by 4 bases, with 8 bases between them. Per the germline V gene, CDR1 is MNHEY and CDR2 is SMNVEV (reference sequence). CDR3 nucleotide sequence: TGTGCCAGCAGTTTAACAGGGCTCACTGAAGCTTTCTTT. Translating gives CASSLTGLTEAFF.

This clonotype was counted at least ten times. V gene TRBV12-3 or TRBV12-4 combines with J gene TRBJ1-5; D is unresolved. This CDR3 region has 14 residues. V dropped 3 bases and J dropped 0 bases, with 6 bases sitting between them. DNA of the CDR3: TGTGCCAGCAGTTTGGAGACTAGCAATCAGCCCCAGCATTTT. It is translated as CASSLETSNQPQHF.

The chain recombines TRBV12-3 or TRBV12-4 with TRBJ1-5, with 10 bases identical to TRBD1. The CDR3 is 15 amino acids. V trimming: 6 bases; J trimming: 2 bases; junction bases outside the gene matches: 4. The CDR3 DNA reads TGTGCCAGCAGAACCGGGACAGGGGGCAATCAGCCCCAGCATTTT. This encodes CASRTGTGGNQPQHF.

There are a few counts of this clonotype. The CDR3 coding sequence is TGTGCCAGCAGCAAGACTACAGGGGCCTCCTACAATGAGCAGTTCTTC. It yields the protein CASSKTTGASYNEQFF. The chain is built from TRBV12-3 or TRBV12-4 and TRBJ2-1; TRBD1 agrees at 7 bases. With V trimmed by 6 bases and J by 0 bases, 8 bases remained unmatched. This CDR3 is 16 amino acids long.

This clonotype was seen many times. CDR3 nucleotides: TGTGCCAGCAGTTACTACGTGGGGGATCAACACGGGGAGCTGTTTTTT. Encoded protein: CASSYYVGDQHGELFF. The J gene is TRBJ2-2, the V gene TRBV6-5, with D tentatively TRBD1 or TRBD2 (5 bases each). This CDR3 has 16 residues. Per germline, CDR1 MNHEY and CDR2 SVGAGI. Trimming pared 1 base from V and 7 bases from J, leaving 16 bases between.

This clonotype was counted ten times or more. This chain links TRBV4-3 with TRBJ2-7; 8 positions agree with TRBD2. V lost 2 bases, J lost 2 bases, and 5 bases stayed unmatched. Germline V gene data show CDR1 as LGHNA and CDR2 as YSLEER. The CDR3 consists of 15 residues. The CDR3 spells CASSQFRGGPYEQYF. DNA for the CDR3: TGCGCCAGCAGCCAATTCCGCGGGGGGCCCTACGAGCAGTACTTC.

This clonotype was seen at least ten times. The gene calls are TRBV5-1 and TRBJ2-7, with D perhaps matching TRBD1 (6 bases). Trimming pared 0 bases from V and 2 bases from J, leaving 12 bases between. Germline CDR1 and CDR2: SGHRS and YFSETQ. The CDR3 runs to 15 residues. Here the CDR3 reads CASSLAPTGPYEQYF. CDR3 nucleotides: TGCGCCAGCAGCTTGGCCCCGACAGGCCCCTACGAGCAGTACTTC.

This clonotype was seen more than once but under ten times. This may be a read error: a much more frequent sequence differs by one nucleotide. This chain uses TRBV6-5 with TRBJ2-1, with D perhaps matching TRBD2 (6 bases). Germline-derived CDR1 and CDR2 are MNHEY and SVGAGI. The CDR3 spans 13 residues. The CDR3 protein is CASFSGATNEQLF. CDR3 coding DNA: TGTGCCAGCTTCTCGGGAGCTACCAATGAGCAGCTCTTC.

This clonotype came up many times. The rearrangement joins TRBV2 to TRBJ2-3, with D unclear. The CDR3 consists of 13 residues. Trimming stripped 6 bases from V and 0 bases from J, with 7 bases between. Germline V CDR1 and CDR2: SNHLY, FYNNEI. The CDR3 loop reads CASSGTSTDTQYF. The CDR3 region has the DNA TGTGCCAGCAGCGGAACTAGCACAGATACGCAGTATTTT.

This clonotype was seen many times. The V call is TRBV20-1, the J call TRBJ1-1, with 7 positions matching TRBD1. The germline V gene has CDR1 DFQATT and CDR2 SNEGSKA (reference sequence). V was clipped by 0 bases and J by 0 bases; unmatched bases: 4. The CDR3 loop spans 15 amino acids. CDR3 region: CSARETGSMNTEAFF. The DNA of the CDR3 is TGCAGTGCTAGAGAGACAGGGAGCATGAACACTGAAGCTTTCTTT.

This clonotype was seen at least ten times. The V gene is TRBV4-3, the J gene TRBJ2-7, with no clear D. The V and J ends lost 0 bases and 3 bases respectively, with 12 bases between them. CDR1 is LGHNA and CDR2 is YSLEER in the germline V gene. The CDR3 is made up of 15 amino acids. The CDR3 is CASSQDRGYHYEQYF. Written as DNA, the CDR3 is TGCGCCAGCAGCCAAGACCGCGGCTATCACTACGAGCAGTACTTC.

The sample holds many counts of this clonotype. The V gene is TRBV7-3, the J gene TRBJ2-3, with D perhaps TRBD2 (6 bases). The V end lost 5 bases, the J end lost 6 bases, and 15 bases lay between the germline ends. The CDR3 sequence is 14 residues long. Germline V gene sequence: CDR1 SGHTA, CDR2 FQGTGA. In DNA form, the CDR3 reads TGTGCCAGCAGCCTCAATGGGGGGTCCGATACGCAGTATTTT. Translated: CASSLNGGSDTQYF.

As for this clonotype: A much larger clonotype is one base distant, so this may be a read error. This CDR3 is missing its conserved last phenylalanine or tryptophan, likely due to a read error. In DNA form, the CDR3 reads TGTGCCAGCAGCCAAGAGGCAGGGGGCTTCTACGAGCAGTACTCC. Translation gives CASSQEAGGFYEQYS. The chain carries TRBV14 and TRBJ2-7; 8 bases map to TRBD1. The germline CDR1 and CDR2 sequences are SGHDN and FVKESK. Germline trimming cut 0 bases from V and 3 bases from J; bases unmatched to any gene: 4. This CDR3 is 15 amino acids long.

In its sample, this clonotype was seen a few times. V gene TRBV4-1 combines with J gene TRBJ1-1; unclear D gene. There are 16 residues in the CDR3. Per germline, CDR1 MGHRA and CDR2 YSYEKL. The V end was cut by 2 bases, the J end by 0 bases, with 13 bases between. CDR3 in amino acids: CASSQPDQLLNTEAFF. CDR3 bases: TGCGCCAGCAGCCAACCGGACCAGCTTTTGAACACTGAAGCTTTCTTT.

In this sample, this clonotype turned up many times. The V call is TRBV3-1, the J call TRBJ1-2; 8 bases fit TRBD1. The CDR3 is 13 amino acids. Germline CDR1 is LGHDT and CDR2 is YNNKEL (reference sequence). V lost 0 bases and J lost 8; bases outside the gene matches: 2. Written as DNA, the CDR3 is TGTGCCAGCAGCCAAGAAAACAGGGGGGGCTACACCTTC. Encoded protein: CASSQENRGGYTF.